The entry that follows covers one TCR beta chain sequence. Germline CDR1 is MNHNS and CDR2 is SASEGT. There are 19 residues in the CDR3. The ends were cut back, 0 bases at V and 4 bases at J, with 22 bases in the middle. These data are taken from a study of T cell responses to AZD1222 COVID-19 vaccine. Assay used: immunoSEQ multiplex PCR; TCRdb lists only in-frame clones, some missing. This table holds more than 110,000 clones, 93% found once. This TCR came from an adult in good health. This specimen consisted of peripheral blood, obtained on day 0 of AZD1222 vaccination. The chain uses TRBV6-1 and TRBJ2-1; D perhaps matches TRBD2 (6 bases). CDR3 nucleotide sequence: TGTGCCAGCAGTGAAGCGTTACCTCGGTCGGGACTTATTTACAATGAGCAGTTCTTC. It yields the protein CASSEALPRSGLIYNEQFF.